The clone carrying this T cell receptor beta chain was counted a few times. The data stem from a study of technical replicates of blood from a handful of donors. The germline CDR1 and CDR2 sequences are MNHEY and SMNVEV (reference sequence). V was clipped by 5 bases and J by 1 base, with 11 bases between them. CDR3 length equals 14 residues. Repertoires were generated with immunoSEQ multiplex PCR, while TCRdb's copy carries only in-frame clones and drops some. The sample has about 13,000 clones, about 76% seen once. The TCR originated in a human donor in good health. The chain combines TRBV27 with TRBJ1-1; D possibly corresponds to TRBD1 (6 bases). The sequenced sample was PBMCs. The CDR3 bases are TGTGCCAGCAGTGCCCACAGGGAGAACACTGAAGCTTTCTTT. Encoded protein: CASSAHRENTEAFF.